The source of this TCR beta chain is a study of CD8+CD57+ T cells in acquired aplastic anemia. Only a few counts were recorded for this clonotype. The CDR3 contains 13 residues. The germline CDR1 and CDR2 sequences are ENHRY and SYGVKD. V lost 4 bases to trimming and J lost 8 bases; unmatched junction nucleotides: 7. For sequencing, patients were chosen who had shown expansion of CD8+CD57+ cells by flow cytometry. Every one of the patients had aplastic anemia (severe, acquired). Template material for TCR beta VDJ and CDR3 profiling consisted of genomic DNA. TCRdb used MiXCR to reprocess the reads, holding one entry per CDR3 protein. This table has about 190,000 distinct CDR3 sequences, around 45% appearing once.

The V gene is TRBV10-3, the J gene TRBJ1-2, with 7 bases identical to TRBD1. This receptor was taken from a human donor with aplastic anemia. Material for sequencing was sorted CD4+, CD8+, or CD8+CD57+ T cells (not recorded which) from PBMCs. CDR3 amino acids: CAISADREHGYTF. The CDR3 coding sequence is TGTGCCATCAGTGCAGACAGGGAGCACGGCTACACCTTC.